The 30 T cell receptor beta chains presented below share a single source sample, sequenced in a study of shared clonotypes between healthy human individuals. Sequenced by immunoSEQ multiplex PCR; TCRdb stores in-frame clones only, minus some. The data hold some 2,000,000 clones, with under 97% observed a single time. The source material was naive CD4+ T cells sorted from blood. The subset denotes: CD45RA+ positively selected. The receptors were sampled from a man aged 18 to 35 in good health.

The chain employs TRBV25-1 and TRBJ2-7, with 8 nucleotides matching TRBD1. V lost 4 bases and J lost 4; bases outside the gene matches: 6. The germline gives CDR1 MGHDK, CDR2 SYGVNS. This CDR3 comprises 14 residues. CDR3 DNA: TGTGCCAGCAGTGCGACAGGGGCAAAATACGAGCAGTACTTC. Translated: CASSATGAKYEQYF.

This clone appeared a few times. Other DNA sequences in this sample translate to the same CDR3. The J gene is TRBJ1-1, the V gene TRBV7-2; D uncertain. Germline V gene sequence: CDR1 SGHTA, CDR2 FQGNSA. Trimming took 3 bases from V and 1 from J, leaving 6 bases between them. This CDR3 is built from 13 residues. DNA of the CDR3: TGTGCCAGCAGCTTCGGAAAGAACACTGAAGCTTTCTTT. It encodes CASSFGKNTEAFF.

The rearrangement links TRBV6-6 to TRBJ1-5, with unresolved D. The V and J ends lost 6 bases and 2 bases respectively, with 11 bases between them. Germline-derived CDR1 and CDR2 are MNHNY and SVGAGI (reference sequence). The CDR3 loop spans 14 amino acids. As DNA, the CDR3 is TGTGCCAGCAGGGCCGAGGGCGGCAATCAGCCCCAGCATTTT. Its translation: CASRAEGGNQPQHF.

The CDR3 coding sequence is TGTGCCAGCACCTCAAACCCTGAGCGAGGGGACAATGGCTACACCTTC. It specifies CASTSNPERGDNGYTF. This chain links TRBV6-6 with TRBJ1-2; tentatively, D is TRBD1 (6 bases). Trimming removed 7 bases from V and 6 bases from J, with 24 bases in between. Germline V gives CDR1 MNHNY, CDR2 SVGAGI (reference sequence). The CDR3 contains 16 residues.

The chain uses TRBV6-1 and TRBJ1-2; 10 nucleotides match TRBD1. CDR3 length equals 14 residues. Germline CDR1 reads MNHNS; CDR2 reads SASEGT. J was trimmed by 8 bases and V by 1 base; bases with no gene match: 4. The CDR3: CASSEGQGADGYTF. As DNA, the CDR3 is TGTGCCAGCAGTGAAGGACAGGGGGCTGACGGCTACACCTTC.

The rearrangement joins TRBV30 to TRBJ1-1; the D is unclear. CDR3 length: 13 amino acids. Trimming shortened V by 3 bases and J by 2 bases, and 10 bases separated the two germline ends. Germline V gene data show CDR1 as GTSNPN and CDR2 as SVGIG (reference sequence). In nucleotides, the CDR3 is TGTGCCTGGAGGGTACACACCAACACTGAAGCTTTCTTT. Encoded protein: CAWRVHTNTEAFF. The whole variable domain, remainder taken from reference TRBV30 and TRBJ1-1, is SQTIHQWPATLVQPVGSPLSLECTVEGTSNPNLYWYRQAAGRGLQLLFYSVGIGQISSEVPQNLSASRPQDRQFILSSKKLLLSDSGFYLCAWRVHTNTEAFFGQGTRLTVV.

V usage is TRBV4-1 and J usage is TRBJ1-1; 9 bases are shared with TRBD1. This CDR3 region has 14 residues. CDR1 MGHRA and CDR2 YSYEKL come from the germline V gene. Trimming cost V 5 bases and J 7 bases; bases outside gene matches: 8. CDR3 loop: CASSMTGGGIEAFF. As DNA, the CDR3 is TGCGCCAGCAGCATGACAGGGGGTGGGATTGAAGCTTTCTTT.

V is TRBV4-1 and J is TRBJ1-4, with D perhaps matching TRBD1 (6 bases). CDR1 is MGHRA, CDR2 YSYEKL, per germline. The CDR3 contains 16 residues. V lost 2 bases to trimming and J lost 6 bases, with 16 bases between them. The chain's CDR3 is CASSQSSGKGDEKLFF. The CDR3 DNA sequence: TGCGCCAGCAGCCAATCTTCAGGGAAGGGGGATGAAAAACTGTTTTTT.

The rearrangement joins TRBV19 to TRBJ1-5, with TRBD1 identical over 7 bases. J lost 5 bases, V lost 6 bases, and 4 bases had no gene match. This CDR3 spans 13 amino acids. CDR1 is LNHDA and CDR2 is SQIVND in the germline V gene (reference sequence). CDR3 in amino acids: CASSRTGYQPQHF. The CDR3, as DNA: TGTGCCAGTAGCCGGACAGGCTATCAGCCCCAGCATTTT.

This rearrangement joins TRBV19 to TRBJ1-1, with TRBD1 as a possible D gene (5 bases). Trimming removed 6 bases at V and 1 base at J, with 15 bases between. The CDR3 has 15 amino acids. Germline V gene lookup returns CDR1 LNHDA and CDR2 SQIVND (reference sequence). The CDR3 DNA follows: TGTGCCAGTAGCTCCTTCCAGGGTTCGAACACTGAAGCTTTCTTT. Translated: CASSSFQGSNTEAFF.

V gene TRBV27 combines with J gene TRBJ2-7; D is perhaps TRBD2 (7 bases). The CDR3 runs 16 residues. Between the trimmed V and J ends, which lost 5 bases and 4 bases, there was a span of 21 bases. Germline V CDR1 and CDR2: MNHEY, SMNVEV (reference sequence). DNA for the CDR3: TGTGCCAGCAGTATAGGGGGAGGGCCCAGATTATACGAGCAGTACTTC. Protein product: CASSIGGGPRLYEQYF.

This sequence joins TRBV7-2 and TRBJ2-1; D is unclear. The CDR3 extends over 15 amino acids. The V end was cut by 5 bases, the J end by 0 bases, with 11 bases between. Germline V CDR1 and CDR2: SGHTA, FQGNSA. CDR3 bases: TGTGCCAGCAGCCCTCGGTTGGGCTCCTACAATGAGCAGTTCTTC. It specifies CASSPRLGSYNEQFF.

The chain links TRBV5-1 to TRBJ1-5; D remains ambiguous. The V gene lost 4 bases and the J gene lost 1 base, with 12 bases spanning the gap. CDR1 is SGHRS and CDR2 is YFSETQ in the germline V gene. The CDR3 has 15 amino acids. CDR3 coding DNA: TGCGCCAGCAGCCCTACGCCGGGGAGCAATCAGCCCCAGCATTTT. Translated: CASSPTPGSNQPQHF.

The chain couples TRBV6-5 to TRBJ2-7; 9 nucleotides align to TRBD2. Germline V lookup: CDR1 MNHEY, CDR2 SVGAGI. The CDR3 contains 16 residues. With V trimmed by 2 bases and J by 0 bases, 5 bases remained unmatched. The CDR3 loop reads CASSYGGAGGSYEQYF. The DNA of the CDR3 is TGTGCCAGCAGTTACGGGGGAGCGGGAGGCTCCTACGAGCAGTACTTC.

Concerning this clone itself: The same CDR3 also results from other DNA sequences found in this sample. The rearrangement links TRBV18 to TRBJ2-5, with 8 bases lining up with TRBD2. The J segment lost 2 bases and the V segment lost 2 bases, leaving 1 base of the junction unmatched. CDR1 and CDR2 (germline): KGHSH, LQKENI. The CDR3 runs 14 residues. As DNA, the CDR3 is TGTGCCAGCTCACCAAGCGGGGGACAAGAGACCCAGTACTTC. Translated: CASSPSGGQETQYF. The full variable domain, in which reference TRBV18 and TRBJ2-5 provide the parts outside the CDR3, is NAGVMQNPRHLVRRRGQEARLRCSPMKGHSHVYWYRQLPEEGLKFMVYLQKENIIDESGMPKERFSAEFPKEGPSILRIQQVVRGDSAAYFCASSPSGGQETQYFGPGTRLLVL.

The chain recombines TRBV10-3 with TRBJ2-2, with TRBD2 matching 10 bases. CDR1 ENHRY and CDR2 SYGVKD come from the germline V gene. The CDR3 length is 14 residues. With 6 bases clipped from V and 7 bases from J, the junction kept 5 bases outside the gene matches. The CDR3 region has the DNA TGTGCCATCAGCACTAGCGGGGAAATCGGGGAGCTGTTTTTT. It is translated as CAISTSGEIGELFF.

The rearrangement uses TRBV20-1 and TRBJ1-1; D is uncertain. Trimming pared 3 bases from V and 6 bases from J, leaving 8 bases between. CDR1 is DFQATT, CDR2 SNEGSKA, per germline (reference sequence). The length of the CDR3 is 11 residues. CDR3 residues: CSASRSPEAFF. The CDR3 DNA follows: TGCAGTGCTAGTCGGAGCCCTGAAGCTTTCTTT.

This chain's CDR3 is CASSFGVWRDATNEKLFF. Here the CDR3 DNA reads TGTGCCAGCAGTTTTGGCGTATGGAGGGACGCAACTAATGAAAAACTGTTTTTT. This chain uses TRBV28 with TRBJ1-4; the D gene is possibly TRBD1 (5 bases). CDR3 size: 18 residues. Germline values: CDR1 MDHEN, CDR2 SYDVKM. V was shortened by 3 bases and J by 0 bases, with 17 bases between the two germline ends.

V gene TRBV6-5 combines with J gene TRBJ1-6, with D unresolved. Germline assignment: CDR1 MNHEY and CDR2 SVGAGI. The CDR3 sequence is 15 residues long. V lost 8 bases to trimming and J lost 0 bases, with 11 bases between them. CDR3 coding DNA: TGTGCCAGCTGGCGGGGTGGCTCCTATAATTCACCCCTCCACTTT. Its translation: CASWRGGSYNSPLHF.

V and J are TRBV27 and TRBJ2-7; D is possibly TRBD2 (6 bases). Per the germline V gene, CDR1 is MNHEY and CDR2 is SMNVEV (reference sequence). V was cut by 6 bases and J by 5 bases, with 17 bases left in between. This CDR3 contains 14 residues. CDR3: CASSPTGRFDEQYF. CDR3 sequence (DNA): TGTGCCAGCAGCCCCACCGGGAGATTCGACGAGCAGTACTTC.

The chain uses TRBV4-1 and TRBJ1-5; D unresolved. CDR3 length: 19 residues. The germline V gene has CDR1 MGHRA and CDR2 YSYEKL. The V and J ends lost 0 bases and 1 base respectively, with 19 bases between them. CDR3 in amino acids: CASSQEESPGRISNQPQHF. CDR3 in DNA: TGCGCCAGCAGCCAAGAAGAGTCCCCGGGTCGTATAAGCAATCAGCCCCAGCATTTT.

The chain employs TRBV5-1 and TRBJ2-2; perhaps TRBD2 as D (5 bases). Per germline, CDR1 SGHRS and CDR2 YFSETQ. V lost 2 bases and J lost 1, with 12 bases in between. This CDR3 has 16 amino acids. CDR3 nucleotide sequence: TGCGCCAGCAGCTTTCAGCCCGAGGGGAACACCGGGGAGCTGTTTTTT. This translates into CASSFQPEGNTGELFF.

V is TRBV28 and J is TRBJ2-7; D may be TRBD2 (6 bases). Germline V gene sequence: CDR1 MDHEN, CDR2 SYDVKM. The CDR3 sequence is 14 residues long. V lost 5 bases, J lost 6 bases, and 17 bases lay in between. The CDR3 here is CASSTRDSVREQYF. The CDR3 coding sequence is TGTGCCAGCAGTACTCGGGACTCCGTGCGCGAGCAGTACTTC.

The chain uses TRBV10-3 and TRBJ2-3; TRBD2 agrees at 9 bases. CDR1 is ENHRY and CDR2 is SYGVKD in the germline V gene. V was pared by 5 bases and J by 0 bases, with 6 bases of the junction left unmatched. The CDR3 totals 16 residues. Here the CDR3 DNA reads TGTGCCATCAGTCTTACTAGCGGGCCTAGCACAGATACGCAGTATTTT. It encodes CAISLTSGPSTDTQYF.

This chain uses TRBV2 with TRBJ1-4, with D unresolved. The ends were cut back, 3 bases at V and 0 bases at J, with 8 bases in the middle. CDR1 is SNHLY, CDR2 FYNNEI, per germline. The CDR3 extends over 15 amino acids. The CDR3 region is CASSDRPTTNEKLFF. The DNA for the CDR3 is TGTGCCAGCAGTGACCGACCAACAACTAATGAAAAACTGTTTTTT.

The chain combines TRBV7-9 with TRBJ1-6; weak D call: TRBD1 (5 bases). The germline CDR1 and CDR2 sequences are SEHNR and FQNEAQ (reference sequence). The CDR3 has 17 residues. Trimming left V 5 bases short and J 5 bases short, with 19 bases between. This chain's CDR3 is CASSPRLGTLDNSPLHF. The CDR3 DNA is TGTGCCAGCAGCCCTCGTCTGGGGACCTTAGATAATTCACCCCTCCACTTT.

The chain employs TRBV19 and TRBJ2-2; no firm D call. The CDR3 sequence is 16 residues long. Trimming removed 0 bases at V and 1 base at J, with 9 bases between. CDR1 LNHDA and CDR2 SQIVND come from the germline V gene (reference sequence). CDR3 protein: CASSIDTPENTGELFF. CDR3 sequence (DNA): TGTGCCAGTAGTATAGATACGCCGGAGAACACCGGGGAGCTGTTTTTT.

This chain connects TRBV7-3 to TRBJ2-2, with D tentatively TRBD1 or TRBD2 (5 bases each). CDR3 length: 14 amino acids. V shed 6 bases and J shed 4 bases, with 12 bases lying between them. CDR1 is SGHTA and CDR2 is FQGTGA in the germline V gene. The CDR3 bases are TGTGCCAGCAGATTGGGACCGACCACCGGGGAGCTGTTTTTT. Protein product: CASRLGPTTGELFF.

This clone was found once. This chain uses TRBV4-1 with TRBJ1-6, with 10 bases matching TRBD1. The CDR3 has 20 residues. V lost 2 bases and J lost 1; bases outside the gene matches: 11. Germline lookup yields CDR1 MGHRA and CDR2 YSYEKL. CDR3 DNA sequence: TGCGCCAGCAGCCAAAAAGCTCCGGGACAGGGGTTTTCCTATAATTCACCCCTCCACTTT. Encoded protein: CASSQKAPGQGFSYNSPLHF.

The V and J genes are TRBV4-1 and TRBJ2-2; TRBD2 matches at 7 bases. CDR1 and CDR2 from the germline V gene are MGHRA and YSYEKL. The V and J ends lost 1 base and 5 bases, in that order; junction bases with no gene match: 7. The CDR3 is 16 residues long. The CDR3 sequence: CASSQVVGGPTGELFF. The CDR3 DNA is TGCGCCAGCAGCCAAGTTGTGGGAGGGCCAACCGGGGAGCTGTTTTTT.